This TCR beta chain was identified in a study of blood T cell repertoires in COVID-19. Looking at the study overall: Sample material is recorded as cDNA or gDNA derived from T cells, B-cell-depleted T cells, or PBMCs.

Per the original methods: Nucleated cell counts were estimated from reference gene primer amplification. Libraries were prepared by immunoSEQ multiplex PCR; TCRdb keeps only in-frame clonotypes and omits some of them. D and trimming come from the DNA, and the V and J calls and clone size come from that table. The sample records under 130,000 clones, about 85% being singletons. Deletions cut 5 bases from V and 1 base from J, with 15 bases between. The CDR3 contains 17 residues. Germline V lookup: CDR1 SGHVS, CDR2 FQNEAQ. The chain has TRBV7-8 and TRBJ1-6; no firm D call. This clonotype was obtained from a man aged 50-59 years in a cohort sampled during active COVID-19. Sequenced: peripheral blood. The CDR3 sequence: CASSPIWRASYNSPLHF. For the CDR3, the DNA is TGTGCCAGCAGCCCCATCTGGAGGGCGTCCTATAATTCACCCCTCCACTTT.